This T cell receptor beta chain is drawn from a study of T cell responses to AZD1222 COVID-19 vaccine (dated by TCRdb to about 2021). A note on the overall study: AZD1222 recipients whose second dose came at about 4 weeks and those whose second dose came at about 12 weeks were combined into one group, since spike-specific TCR depth and breadth did not differ between the two schedules. Enrollment into the trials was organized by age into subgroups of 18-55, 56-69 and 70-plus years, and those subgroups contained around 150, 28 and 57 TCR-sequenced participants, respectively. A total of just over 230 trial participants underwent TCR sequencing, of whom about 210 had received two doses of AZD1222 and about 26 had received two doses of the MenACWY control vaccine. Study-level results and caveats: After two AZD1222 doses, both the breadth and the depth of spike-specific TCRs were significantly higher than at day 0 and than in MenACWY recipients. Most participants were white British and females outnumbered males, and the authors suggested that clonal diversity may have been underestimated. Conclusions about previously exposed vaccinees are limited, since just five to seven AZD1222 recipients were seropositive for SARS-CoV-2 at baseline. The whole spike protein was spanned by vaccine-associated CD4 TCRs, and dominant responses were seen in regions 160-218 and 743-854. Nearly half of unique spike-specific TCRs reportedly recognized epitopes outside regions mutated in the B.1.351 and B.1.1.7 variants. Because no day 14 peak-response samples were available, the repertoires could be characterized only after the peak T cell response. In the small 56-69-year group, the increase in depth fell short of significance, most likely because of low power.

Details on this clone: No antigen is known for it. Per-base quality was not reported, and no clone a single base away is much larger than it.

The germline V gene (reference sequence) specifies LNHDA as CDR1 and SQIVND as CDR2. From the cysteine through the phenylalanine, the CDR3 covers 14 amino acids. Just the 42-base CDR3 DNA is kept, in frame starting at base 1. V and J lose 1 base and 2 bases, and a span of 9 bases separates them. The time point label, read with the paper, signifies: baseline before first vaccination. Samples from vaccinated people were obtained from the UK trials COV001 and COV002, which included a single-blind randomized controlled phase 2/3 trial of AZD1222 (ChAdOx1 nCoV-19) in healthy adults. For TCRbeta chain sequencing, PBMC samples were collected from trial participants at day 0 and at day 28 after the second dose. The CDR3 regions of human TCRbeta chains were analyzed by immunosequencing. On the authors' methods: Repertoire TCRs were matched against a reference library of SARS-CoV-2-specific TCRs generated with the MIRA antigen-specificity platform. Breadth was defined as the fraction of unique TCRs that were SARS-CoV-2-associated. Depth was defined as the fraction of total T cells that were SARS-CoV-2-associated. Using the MIRA data, each spike-specific TCR was assigned both to the spike region to which the TCR was reactive and to a CD4 or CD8 class. Log10-transformed breadth and depth values were compared by one-way ANOVA with Sidak's multiple comparisons tests. The table was pulled from immuneACCESS by TCRdb, which kept in-frame rearrangements only. Such tables lose some clones; where checked, under half of the loss comes from unresolved V genes, and the rest has no known cause. The V and J calls and clone size come from that table; D and trimming were worked out from the DNA. Counted in this sample were about 130,000 clones; 91% of them appeared once. The biggest ten clones account for roughly 3% of the sample.

The source is an adult in good health. Specimen: peripheral blood, collected on day 0 of AZD1222 vaccination. Recombination joined TRBV19 with TRBJ2-7; perhaps TRBD2 is the D gene, with 6 bases matching. The CDR3: CASSIGGIAYEQYF. The DNA reads as follows: TGTGCCAGTAGTATAGGCGGGATCGCCTACGAGCAGTACTTC.